The 21 T cell receptor beta chains given below trace back to one sample, sequenced in a study of CD8 T cells in ankylosing spondylitis. TCRdb re-called the 5' RACE reads through MiXCR, storing one row per CDR3 protein. This table holds some 52,000 distinct CDR3 sequences, 6.5% to 9% found once. The sample was blood, either unsorted or a sorted T cell fraction (not recorded which). These receptors all come from a female donor with ankylosing spondylitis or in good health (not recorded which).

This clonotype was seen at least ten times. CDR3 sequence: CSASAYTGFLNTIYF. The CDR3 DNA reads TGCAGTGCTAGTGCCTACACAGGGTTCTTAAACACCATATATTTT. This chain links TRBV20-1 with TRBJ1-3; the D gene is possibly TRBD1 (6 bases). The CDR3 totals 15 residues. CDR1 is DFQATT, CDR2 SNEGSKA, per germline (reference sequence). V lost 3 bases and J lost 6, with 18 bases in between.

This clonotype has at least ten counts. This may arise from a read error, as a much more abundant clone is one base away. This chain links TRBV20-1 with TRBJ1-6, with 8 positions matching TRBD1. The CDR3 has 15 residues. Germline-derived CDR1 and CDR2 are DFQATT and SNEGSKA (reference sequence). CDR3 nucleotide sequence: TGCGGTGCGGAAGACAGGGGAACGGGGAATTCACCCCTCCACTTT. Protein sequence: CGAEDRGTGNSPLHF.

The sample holds many counts of this clonotype. The rearrangement joins TRBV20-1 to TRBJ1-2; 9 positions agree with TRBD1. CDR3 length equals 15 residues. CDR1 and CDR2 (germline): DFQATT, SNEGSKA (reference sequence). With V trimmed by 2 bases and J by 6 bases, 10 bases remained unmatched. Written as DNA, the CDR3 is TGCAGTGCTAGAAGGGGACAGGGAGGTTTAAATGGCTACACCTTC. Residues: CSARRGQGGLNGYTF.

This clonotype was detected ten times or more. The chain joins TRBV2 to TRBJ2-7; no reliable D call. This CDR3 comprises 17 residues. Trimming removed 5 bases at V and 3 bases at J, with 23 bases between. Germline CDR1 is SNHLY and CDR2 is FYNNEI. CDR3 coding DNA: TGTGCCAGCAGTTTTTCAAATACCCCCGGACGGAACTACGAGCAGTACGTC. Its translation is CASSFSNTPGRNYEQYV.

This clonotype was observed many times. This chain connects TRBV7-8 to TRBJ1-6; perhaps TRBD1 as D (5 bases). With 5 bases removed from V and 9 bases from J, the gap between germline ends came to 26 bases. Per the germline V gene, CDR1 is SGHVS and CDR2 is FQNEAQ. The length of the CDR3 is 18 residues. CDR3 coding DNA: TGTGCCAGCAGCCGGATGGTATCCCCGGGCTCCGGGGGTTCACCCCTCCACTTT. As protein: CASSRMVSPGSGGSPLHF.

This clonotype came up many times. V is TRBV18 and J is TRBJ2-1; no reliable D call. Germline values: CDR1 KGHSH, CDR2 LQKENI. The CDR3 length is 13 residues. Trimming pared 6 bases from V and 6 bases from J, leaving 12 bases between. CDR3 residues: CASSTGRSNEQFF. Written as DNA, the CDR3 is TGTGCCAGCTCCACGGGCCGTTCCAATGAGCAGTTCTTC. Drawing the rest from reference TRBV18 and TRBJ2-1, the complete variable domain is NAGVMQNPRHLVRRRGQEARLRCSPMKGHSHVYWYRQLPEEGLKFMVYLQKENIIDESGMPKERFSAEFPKEGPSILRIQQVVRGDSAAYFCASSTGRSNEQFFGPGTRLTVL.

At least ten counts were recorded for this clonotype. The chain has TRBV29-1 and TRBJ2-3, with D tentatively TRBD2 (5 bases). Germline lookup yields CDR1 SQVTM and CDR2 ANQGSEA. There are 11 residues in the CDR3. The V and J ends lost 6 bases and 4 bases respectively, with 8 bases between them. For the CDR3, the DNA is TGCAGCGTGAGGACTTCAGATACGCAGTATTTT. It translates to CSVRTSDTQYF.

At least ten counts were recorded for this clonotype. The gene calls are TRBV5-5 and TRBJ2-1; D perhaps matches TRBD2 (6 bases). Between the trimmed V and J ends, which lost 2 bases and 4 bases, there was a span of 13 bases. CDR1 SGHKS and CDR2 YYEKEE come from the germline V gene (reference sequence). The CDR3 length is 15 residues. For the CDR3, the DNA is TGTGCCAGCAGCTTTGACGGGAGAGATTACAATGAGCAGTTCTTC. Translation: CASSFDGRDYNEQFF.

This clonotype has ten or more counts. This chain links TRBV6-5 with TRBJ1-6; perhaps TRBD1 as D (6 bases). Germline CDR1 reads MNHEY; CDR2 reads SVGAGI. Trimming left V 2 bases short and J 10 bases short, with 12 bases between. The CDR3 totals 14 residues. The CDR3 DNA sequence: TGTGCCAGCAGTTACAACAGGGTCCGGTCACCCCTCCACTTT. Protein: CASSYNRVRSPLHF.

This clonotype is medium-sized (0.01 to 0.1%) by share. The chain's CDR3 is CSVRSGLSSYNEQFF. The CDR3, as DNA: TGCAGCGTCCGCAGCGGGCTGAGCTCCTACAATGAGCAGTTCTTC. The chain employs TRBV29-1 and TRBJ2-1; tentative D call: TRBD2 (6 bases). The germline CDR1 and CDR2 sequences are SQVTM and ANQGSEA. The CDR3 runs 15 residues. V lost 6 bases and J 0 bases, leaving 15 bases between the germline ends.

Points on this clonotype: A junction end diverges from the germline sequence, so it may reflect a read error. The J gene is TRBJ2-5, the V gene TRBV4-1; D remains unclear. The CDR3 runs to 14 residues. The germline V gene encodes CDR1 MGHRA and CDR2 YSYEKL. This chain's CDR3 is CASSRLTYQKTQYF. The DNA for the CDR3 is TGCGCCAGCAGCCGACTGACGTACCAAAAGACCCAGTACTTC.

This clonotype was found many times. This chain joins TRBV27 and TRBJ2-5, with 9 nucleotides matching TRBD2. Germline CDR1 reads MNHEY; CDR2 reads SMNVEV (reference sequence). This CDR3 region has 15 residues. V shed 5 bases, J shed 5 bases, and the junction held 9 bases outside the gene matches. The CDR3 here is CASSTPGLAFETQYF. CDR3 in DNA: TGTGCCAGCAGTACCCCCGGACTAGCGTTCGAGACCCAGTACTTC.

This clonotype has a count of ten or more. The rearrangement uses TRBV12-3 or TRBV12-4 and TRBJ2-1; D ambiguous. This CDR3 spans 12 amino acids. V lost 4 bases and J 4 bases, leaving 5 bases between the germline ends. CDR3 amino acids: CASSSDYNEQFF. DNA of the CDR3: TGTGCCAGCAGTTCCGATTACAATGAGCAGTTCTTC.

The table lists this clonotype with many counts. V and J are TRBV4-3 and TRBJ2-7; D call uncertain. The CDR3 has 15 residues. CDR1 is LGHNA, CDR2 YSLEER, per germline. V gave up 0 bases and J gave up 2 bases, with 11 bases separating them. The CDR3 loop reads CASSQDRSRTYEQYF. CDR3 nucleotides: TGCGCCAGCAGCCAAGATAGGAGCAGGACCTACGAGCAGTACTTC.

This chain joins TRBV10-3 and TRBJ2-1; TRBD2 matches 10 bases. J lost 6 bases, V lost 0 bases, and 5 bases had no gene match. This CDR3 has 16 residues. Germline V gene lookup returns CDR1 ENHRY and CDR2 SYGVKD. The CDR3 DNA follows: TGTGCCATCAGTGAGTCAGCAGCTAGCGGGAGCAATGAGCAGTTCTTC. This sequence encodes CAISESAASGSNEQFF.

This clonotype occurred a few times. The rearrangement links TRBV12-3 or TRBV12-4 to TRBJ2-1, with D perhaps given as TRBD1 or TRBD2 (5 bases each). Trimming shortened V by 5 bases and J by 8 bases, and 25 bases separated the two germline ends. The CDR3 has 17 amino acids. In nucleotides, the CDR3 is TGTGCCAGCAGTCCTCTCGCAGGGAGAAGTCCAAACCATGAGCAGTTCTTC. It translates to CASSPLAGRSPNHEQFF.

The chain recombines TRBV7-2 with TRBJ1-1; the D gene is possibly TRBD1 (5 bases). Per the germline V gene, CDR1 is SGHTA and CDR2 is FQGNSA. V lost 4 bases to trimming and J lost 1 base, with 10 bases between them. The CDR3 totals 14 residues. The CDR3, as DNA: TGTGCCAGCAGCTGGGGACTTTCGAACACTGAAGCTTTCTTT. It encodes CASSWGLSNTEAFF.

This clonotype was seen repeatedly, ten times or more. V and J are TRBV20-1 and TRBJ2-5; D is unclear. Trimming took 0 bases from V and 7 from J, leaving 9 bases between them. Looked up from germline, CDR1 is DFQATT and CDR2 is SNEGSKA (reference sequence). This CDR3 comprises 12 residues. CDR3 sequence reads: CSAREAMGTQYF. CDR3 sequence (DNA): TGCAGTGCTAGAGAGGCGATGGGGACCCAGTACTTC.

This sequence joins TRBV7-9 and TRBJ1-2, with D possibly TRBD1 on 6 matching bases. This CDR3 has 12 amino acids. Germline CDR1 SEHNR, CDR2 FQNEAQ (reference sequence). Trimming removed 5 bases at V and 8 bases at J, with 12 bases between. The CDR3 bases are TGTGCCAGCAGCAAGCAGGGGTGGGGCTACACCTTC. It is translated as CASSKQGWGYTF.

This clonotype was recorded at least ten times. The CDR3: CSARLIGDFYEQYF. The CDR3 DNA reads TGCAGTGCTAGGCTAATTGGGGACTTCTACGAGCAGTACTTC. The chain couples TRBV20-1 to TRBJ2-7, with D possibly TRBD2 on 6 matching bases. CDR1 DFQATT and CDR2 SNEGSKA come from the germline V gene (reference sequence). V was shortened by 3 bases and J by 3 bases, with 15 bases between the two germline ends. The CDR3 is 14 residues long.

This clonotype has at least ten counts. The V call is TRBV4-1, the J call TRBJ2-1; TRBD1 or TRBD2 may be the D gene (5 bases each). The germline V and J ends were trimmed by 3 bases and 8 bases, with 23 bases remaining between them. The CDR3 is 17 amino acids. Germline assignment: CDR1 MGHRA and CDR2 YSYEKL. CDR3 residues: CASSQWDHRYFRDEQFF. The CDR3 DNA reads TGCGCCAGCAGCCAGTGGGACCATAGATACTTTAGAGATGAGCAGTTCTTC.